The 9 T cell receptor beta chains presented below share a single source sample, sequenced in a study of blood T cell repertoires in COVID-19. The data were produced by immunoSEQ multiplex PCR, yet TCRdb's version contains in-frame clones alone and is incomplete. The sample records around 88,000 clones, roughly 75% being singletons. Sequenced material: peripheral blood. The origin of the receptors is a man between 45 and 60 years old who had recovered from COVID-19.

The chain couples TRBV4-2 to TRBJ1-1; D ambiguous. The CDR3 has 15 residues. Trimming left V 4 bases short and J 4 bases short, with 16 bases between. The V gene's germline CDR1 is LGHNA and CDR2 YNFKEQ. CDR3 nucleotides: TGTGCCAGCAGCCTACTACATGATAGTACCACTGAAGCTTTCTTT. Translating gives CASSLLHDSTTEAFF.

This chain connects TRBV7-9 to TRBJ1-1; 8 bases fit TRBD1. CDR3 size: 15 residues. From germline, CDR1 is SEHNR and CDR2 FQNEAQ (reference sequence). Trimming cost V 5 bases and J 4 bases; bases outside gene matches: 9. The DNA of the CDR3 is TGTGCCAGCAGCGCGCGGACAGGGCTTCTCACTGAAGCTTTCTTT. Translating it yields CASSARTGLLTEAFF.

V gene TRBV6-1 combines with J gene TRBJ2-1, with 9 bases that match TRBD2. Germline values: CDR1 MNHNS, CDR2 SASEGT. This CDR3 spans 15 amino acids. Unmatched junction bases numbered 8, after V lost 2 bases and J lost 9 bases. This chain's CDR3 is CASSEMIAGVAEQFF. The CDR3 bases are TGTGCCAGCAGTGAAATGATAGCGGGAGTTGCTGAGCAGTTCTTC.

The rearrangement uses TRBV3-1 (or the pseudogene TRBV3-2) and TRBJ2-7; TRBD2 matches at 11 bases. The CDR3 contains 15 residues. The V gene's germline CDR1 is LGHDT and CDR2 YNNKEL (reference sequence). V shed 3 bases and J 6 bases; nucleotides not matched to a gene: 7. The CDR3 DNA follows: TGTGCCAGCAGCCACGGGACTAGCGGAGGGGCCGAGCAGTACTTC. This sequence encodes CASSHGTSGGAEQYF.

V gene TRBV2 combines with J gene TRBJ2-1, with a tentative D call TRBD2 (6 bases). Between the trimmed V and J ends, which lost 8 bases and 9 bases, there was a span of 20 bases. Germline CDR1 reads SNHLY; CDR2 reads FYNNEI. This CDR3 has 14 residues. DNA for the CDR3: TGTGCCAGCCAGGGACTCCCTCCCGGGGGTGAGCAGTTCTTC. Its protein product is CASQGLPPGGEQFF. Supplemented by reference TRBV2 and TRBJ2-1, the full variable domain reads EPEVTQTPSHQVTQMGQEVILRCVPISNHLYFYWYRQILGQKVEFLVSFYNNEISEKSEIFDDQFSVERPDGSNFTLKIRSTKLEDSAMYFCASQGLPPGGEQFFGPGTRLTVL.

This chain links TRBV28 with TRBJ2-1, with TRBD2 identical over 13 bases. The germline CDR1 and CDR2 sequences are MDHEN and SYDVKM. The V and J ends lost 7 bases and 8 bases, in that order; junction bases with no gene match: 8. This CDR3 contains 15 residues. The CDR3 nucleotides read TGTGCCAGCAATCCTCCCGGACTAGCGGGAGATGAGCAGTTCTTC. Its protein is CASNPPGLAGDEQFF.

This clone was counted many times. V usage is TRBV5-1 and J usage is TRBJ2-1, with 11 nucleotides matching TRBD2. J was trimmed by 0 bases and V by 5 bases; bases with no gene match: 4. There are 16 residues in the CDR3. CDR1 is SGHRS and CDR2 is YFSETQ in the germline V gene. In DNA, the CDR3 is TGCGCCAGCAGTGCTAGCGGGGGGAGCTCCTACAATGAGCAGTTCTTC. Encoded protein: CASSASGGSSYNEQFF.

This clone was detected only a few times. J is TRBJ2-7 and V is TRBV7-9; TRBD1 matches at 7 bases. The junction had 4 bases not matched to a gene; V was cut back by 3 bases and J by 5 bases. Germline loops: CDR1 SEHNR, CDR2 FQNEAQ (reference sequence). The CDR3 length is 13 residues. CDR3 loop: CASSFTGEDEQYF. The CDR3 DNA sequence: TGTGCCAGCAGCTTTACAGGGGAAGACGAGCAGTACTTC.

This clone was observed a single time. V usage is TRBV24-1 and J usage is TRBJ1-1; TRBD1 agrees at 7 bases. J lost 5 bases, V lost 9 bases, and 5 bases had no gene match. Germline assignment: CDR1 KGHDR and CDR2 SFDVKD. The CDR3 is 12 amino acids. CDR3 region: CATLTGWTEAFF. The CDR3 bases are TGTGCCACCCTGACAGGGTGGACTGAAGCTTTCTTT.